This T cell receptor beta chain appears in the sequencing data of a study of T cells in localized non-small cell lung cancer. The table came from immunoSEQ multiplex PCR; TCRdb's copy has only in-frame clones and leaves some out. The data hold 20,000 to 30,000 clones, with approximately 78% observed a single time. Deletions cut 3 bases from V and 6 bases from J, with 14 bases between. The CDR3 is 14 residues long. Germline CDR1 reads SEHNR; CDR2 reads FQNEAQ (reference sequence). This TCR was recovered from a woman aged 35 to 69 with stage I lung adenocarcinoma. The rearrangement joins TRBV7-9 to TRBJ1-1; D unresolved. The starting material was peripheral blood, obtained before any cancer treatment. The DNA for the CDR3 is TGTGCCAGCAGCTTTGCGACATCTGGGGCTGAAGCTTTCTTT. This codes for CASSFATSGAEAFF.